These 13 T cell receptor beta chains originate from one sample sequenced in a study of blood T cell repertoires in COVID-19. Sequencing was performed with immunoSEQ multiplex PCR; in TCRdb, only in-frame clones are kept and a portion is missing. This sample carries around 150,000 clones, 86% of them seen once, and the ten largest clones take more than 0.75%. Specimen: peripheral blood. These receptors all stem from a man aged 18-30 years with acute or convalescent COVID-19.

The sample holds one count of this clone. This chain joins TRBV5-8 and TRBJ2-1, with TRBD1 matching over 8 bases. V trimming: 1 base; J trimming: 4 bases; junction bases outside the gene matches: 4. The germline CDR1 and CDR2 sequences are SGHTS and YDEGEE. The CDR3 extends over 15 amino acids. This CDR3 reads CASSLTGQEYNEQFF. CDR3 coding DNA: TGTGCCAGCAGCTTGACGGGACAGGAATACAATGAGCAGTTCTTC. Combining the CDR3 with reference TRBV5-8 and TRBJ2-1 gives the whole variable domain EAGVTQSPTHLIKTRGQQATLRCSPISGHTSVYWYQQALGLGLQFLLWYDEGEERNRGNFPPRFSGRQFPNYSSELNVNALELEDSALYLCASSLTGQEYNEQFFGPGTRLTVL.

The chain uses TRBV10-2 and TRBJ1-2; 10 bases line up with TRBD1. From germline, CDR1 is WSHSY and CDR2 SAAADI. After removal of 6 bases from V and 8 bases from J, the junction contained 9 bases not matched to a gene. This CDR3 is 14 amino acids long. In DNA form, the CDR3 reads TGCGCCAGCAGAGAGACAGGGGGCGCGCGGGGCTACACCTTC. Encoded protein: CASRETGGARGYTF.

The chain couples TRBV5-6 to TRBJ2-2; tentatively, D is TRBD1 (5 bases). The germline CDR1 and CDR2 sequences are SGHDT and YYEEEE. CDR3 length: 16 residues. Trimming removed 4 bases at V and 3 bases at J, with 16 bases between. CDR3 DNA: TGTGCCAGCAGCCCTCTAGGCCAGGGCGACACCGGGGAGCTGTTTTTT. It codes for CASSPLGQGDTGELFF.

The V call is TRBV30, the J call TRBJ1-5, with D possibly matching TRBD1 (5 bases). Germline V gene data show CDR1 as GTSNPN and CDR2 as SVGIG (reference sequence). V was pared by 4 bases and J by 3 bases, with 13 bases between. The CDR3 has 14 residues. The chain's CDR3 is CAWTRGRNNQPQHF. Written as DNA, the CDR3 is TGTGCCTGGACAAGGGGAAGGAACAATCAGCCCCAGCATTTT.

The rearrangement links TRBV29-1 to TRBJ2-1; D is possibly TRBD1 (6 bases). Trimming stripped 3 bases from V and 3 bases from J, with 18 bases between. The CDR3 has 16 amino acids. The germline V gene encodes CDR1 SQVTM and CDR2 ANQGSEA. This CDR3 reads CSVDGWSRDIYNEQFF. The CDR3 DNA sequence: TGCAGCGTTGACGGTTGGAGTAGGGACATCTACAATGAGCAGTTCTTC.

The rearrangement uses TRBV9 and TRBJ2-3, with 7 bases fitting TRBD2. The length of the CDR3 is 14 residues. Germline V gene data show CDR1 as SGDLS and CDR2 as YYNGEE. Trimming at V came to 2 bases and at J to 4 bases, leaving 4 bases not matched to a gene. This chain's CDR3 is CASSVERGPDTQYF. The CDR3 nucleotides are TGTGCCAGCAGCGTGGAGCGGGGACCAGATACGCAGTATTTT.

The V and J genes are TRBV12-5 and TRBJ1-2; D perhaps matches TRBD1 (6 bases). CDR3 size: 14 residues. Germline loops: CDR1 LGHNT, CDR2 FRNRAP. V was clipped by 2 bases and J by 8 bases, with 15 bases between them. CDR3 in amino acids: CASGLTTNRAGYTF. The CDR3, as DNA: TGTGCTAGTGGTTTGACCACGAACAGGGCCGGCTACACCTTC.

The chain recombines TRBV10-3 with TRBJ1-2, with D possibly being TRBD1 (5 bases). The CDR3 totals 15 residues. V lost 8 bases, J lost 4 bases, and 20 bases lay in between. Germline CDR1 ENHRY, CDR2 SYGVKD. The CDR3 nucleotides are TGTGCCATCTGGCAGGGCGCCAACTCGGGCTATGGCTACACCTTC. As protein: CAIWQGANSGYGYTF.

This clone has just a few counts. The chain couples TRBV12-5 to TRBJ2-3, with a weak D call TRBD2 (6 bases). Germline V lookup: CDR1 LGHNT, CDR2 FRNRAP. V shed 1 base and J shed 1 base, with 9 bases lying between them. The CDR3 totals 15 residues. CDR3 coding DNA: TGTGCTAGTGGTTTGGCCCGCGGGGGCACAGATACGCAGTATTTT. This sequence encodes CASGLARGGTDTQYF.

V is TRBV7-2 and J is TRBJ1-1, with 9 bases that match TRBD1. Germline CDR1 is SGHTA and CDR2 is FQGNSA. The J segment lost 6 bases and the V segment lost 5 bases, leaving 7 bases of the junction unmatched. The length of the CDR3 is 14 residues. This chain's CDR3 is CASSRTGEAAEAFF. DNA for the CDR3: TGTGCCAGCAGCAGGACAGGGGAGGCGGCTGAAGCTTTCTTT.

This chain connects TRBV7-3 to TRBJ2-5; D is unclear. The V gene lost 0 bases and the J gene lost 4 bases, with 12 bases spanning the gap. The CDR3 spans 15 residues. The germline V gene has CDR1 SGHTA and CDR2 FQGTGA. DNA for the CDR3: TGTGCCAGCAGCTTAACTGGCCCCCCTTCAGAGACCCAGTACTTC. Amino acid sequence: CASSLTGPPSETQYF.

This chain joins TRBV28 and TRBJ2-3, with TRBD2 matching over 15 bases. With V trimmed by 1 base and J by 2 bases, 13 bases remained unmatched. Germline values: CDR1 MDHEN, CDR2 SYDVKM. The length of the CDR3 is 21 residues. The CDR3 DNA reads TGTGCCAGCAGTTTATTATCCCCTTGGACTAGCGGGGGGGAAACCACAGATACGCAGTATTTT. The encoded protein is CASSLLSPWTSGGETTDTQYF.

This rearrangement joins TRBV18 to TRBJ2-1, with 8 bases fitting TRBD2. Germline V lookup: CDR1 KGHSH, CDR2 LQKENI. The CDR3 is 16 amino acids. Trimming at V came to 1 base and at J to 5 bases, leaving 7 bases not matched to a gene. In DNA form, the CDR3 reads TGTGCCAGCTCACCACGGCAAGCGGGGGTTAACAATGAGCAGTTCTTC. Translation: CASSPRQAGVNNEQFF.